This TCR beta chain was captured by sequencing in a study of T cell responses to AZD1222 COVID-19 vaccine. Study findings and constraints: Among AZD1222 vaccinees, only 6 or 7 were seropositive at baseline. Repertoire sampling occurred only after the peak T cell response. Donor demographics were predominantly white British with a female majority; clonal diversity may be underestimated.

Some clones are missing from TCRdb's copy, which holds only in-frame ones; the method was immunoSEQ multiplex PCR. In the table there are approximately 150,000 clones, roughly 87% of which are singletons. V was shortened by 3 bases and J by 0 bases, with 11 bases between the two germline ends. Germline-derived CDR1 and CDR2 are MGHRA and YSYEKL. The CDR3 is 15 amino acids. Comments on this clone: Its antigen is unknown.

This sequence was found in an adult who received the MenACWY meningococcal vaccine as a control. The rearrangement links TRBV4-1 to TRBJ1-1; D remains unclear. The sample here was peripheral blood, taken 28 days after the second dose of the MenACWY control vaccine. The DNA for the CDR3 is TGCGCCAGCAGCCAGGGAGGACGGTTGAACACTGAAGCTTTCTTT. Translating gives CASSQGGRLNTEAFF.